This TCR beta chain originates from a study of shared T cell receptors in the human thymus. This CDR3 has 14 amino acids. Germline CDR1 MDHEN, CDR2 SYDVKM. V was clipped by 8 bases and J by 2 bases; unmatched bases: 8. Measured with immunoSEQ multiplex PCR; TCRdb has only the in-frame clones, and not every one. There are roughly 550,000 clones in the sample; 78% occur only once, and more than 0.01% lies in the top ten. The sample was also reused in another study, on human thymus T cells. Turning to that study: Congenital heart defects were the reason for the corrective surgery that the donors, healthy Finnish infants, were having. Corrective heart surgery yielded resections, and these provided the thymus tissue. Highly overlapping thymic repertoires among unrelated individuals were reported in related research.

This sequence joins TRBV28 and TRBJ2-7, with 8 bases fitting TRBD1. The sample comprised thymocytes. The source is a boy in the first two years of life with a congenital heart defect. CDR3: CASDVGDRTYEQYF. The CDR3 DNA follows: TGTGCCAGCGACGTGGGGGACAGGACCTACGAGCAGTACTTC.